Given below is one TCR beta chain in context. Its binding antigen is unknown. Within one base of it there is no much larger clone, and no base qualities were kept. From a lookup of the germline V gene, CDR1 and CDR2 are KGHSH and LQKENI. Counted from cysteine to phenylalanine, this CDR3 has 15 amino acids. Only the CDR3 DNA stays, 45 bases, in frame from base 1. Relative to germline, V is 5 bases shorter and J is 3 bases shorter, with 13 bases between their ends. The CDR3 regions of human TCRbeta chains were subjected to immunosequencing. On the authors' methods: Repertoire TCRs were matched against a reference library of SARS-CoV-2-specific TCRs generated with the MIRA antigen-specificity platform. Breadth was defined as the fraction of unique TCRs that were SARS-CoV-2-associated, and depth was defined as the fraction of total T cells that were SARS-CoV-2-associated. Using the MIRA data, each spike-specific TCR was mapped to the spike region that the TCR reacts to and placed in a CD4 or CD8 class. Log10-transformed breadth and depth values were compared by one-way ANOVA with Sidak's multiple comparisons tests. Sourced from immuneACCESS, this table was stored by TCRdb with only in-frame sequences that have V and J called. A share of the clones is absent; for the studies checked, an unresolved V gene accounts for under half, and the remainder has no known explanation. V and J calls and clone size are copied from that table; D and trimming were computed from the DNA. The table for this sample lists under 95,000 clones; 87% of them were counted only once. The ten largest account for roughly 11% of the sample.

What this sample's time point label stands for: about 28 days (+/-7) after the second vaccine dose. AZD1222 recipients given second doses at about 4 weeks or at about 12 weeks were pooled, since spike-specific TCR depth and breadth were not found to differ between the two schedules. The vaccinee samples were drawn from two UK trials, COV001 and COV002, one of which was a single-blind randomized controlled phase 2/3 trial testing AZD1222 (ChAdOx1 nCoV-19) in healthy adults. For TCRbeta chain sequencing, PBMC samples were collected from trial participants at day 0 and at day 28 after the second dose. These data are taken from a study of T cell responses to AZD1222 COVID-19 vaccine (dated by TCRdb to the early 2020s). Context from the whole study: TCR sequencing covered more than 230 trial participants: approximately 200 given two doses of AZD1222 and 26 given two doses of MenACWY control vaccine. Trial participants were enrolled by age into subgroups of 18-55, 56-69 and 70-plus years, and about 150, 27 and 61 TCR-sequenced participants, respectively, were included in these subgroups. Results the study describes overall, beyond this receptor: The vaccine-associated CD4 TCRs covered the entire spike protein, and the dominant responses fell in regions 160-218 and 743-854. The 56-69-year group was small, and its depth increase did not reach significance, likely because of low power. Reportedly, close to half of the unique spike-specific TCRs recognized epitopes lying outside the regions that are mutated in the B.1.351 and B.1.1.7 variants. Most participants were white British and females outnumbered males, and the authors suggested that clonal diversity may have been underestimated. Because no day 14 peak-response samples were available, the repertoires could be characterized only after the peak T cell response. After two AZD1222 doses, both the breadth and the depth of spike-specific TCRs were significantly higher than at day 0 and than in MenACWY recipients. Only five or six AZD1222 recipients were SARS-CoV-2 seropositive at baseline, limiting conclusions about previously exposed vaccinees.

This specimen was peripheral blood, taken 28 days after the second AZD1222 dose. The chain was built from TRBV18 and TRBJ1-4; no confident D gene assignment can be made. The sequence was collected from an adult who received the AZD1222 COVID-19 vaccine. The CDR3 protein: CASSDTAAANEKLFF. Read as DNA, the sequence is TGTGCCAGCTCAGACACGGCGGCTGCTAATGAAAAACTGTTTTTT.